This T cell receptor beta chain was retrieved from a study of monozygotic twins with inflammatory bowel disease. The CDR3 has 15 amino acids. The V gene's germline CDR1 is MNHEY and CDR2 SVGAGI. Template-switch reactions added UMIs with a 6-nucleotide sample barcode. TCRdb re-analyzed the 5' RACE reads; it lists each CDR3 protein once, without DNA. This sample's table reports about 380,000 distinct CDR3 sequences. Sequencing input: blood. The origin of this receptor is a human donor with ulcerative colitis or Crohn's disease, or a healthy co-twin of an affected twin (not recorded which). The chain couples TRBV6-5 to TRBJ1-4; the TCRdb call, TRBD1, lacks DNA for checking. The CDR3 region is CASSYGQGVGEKLFF.